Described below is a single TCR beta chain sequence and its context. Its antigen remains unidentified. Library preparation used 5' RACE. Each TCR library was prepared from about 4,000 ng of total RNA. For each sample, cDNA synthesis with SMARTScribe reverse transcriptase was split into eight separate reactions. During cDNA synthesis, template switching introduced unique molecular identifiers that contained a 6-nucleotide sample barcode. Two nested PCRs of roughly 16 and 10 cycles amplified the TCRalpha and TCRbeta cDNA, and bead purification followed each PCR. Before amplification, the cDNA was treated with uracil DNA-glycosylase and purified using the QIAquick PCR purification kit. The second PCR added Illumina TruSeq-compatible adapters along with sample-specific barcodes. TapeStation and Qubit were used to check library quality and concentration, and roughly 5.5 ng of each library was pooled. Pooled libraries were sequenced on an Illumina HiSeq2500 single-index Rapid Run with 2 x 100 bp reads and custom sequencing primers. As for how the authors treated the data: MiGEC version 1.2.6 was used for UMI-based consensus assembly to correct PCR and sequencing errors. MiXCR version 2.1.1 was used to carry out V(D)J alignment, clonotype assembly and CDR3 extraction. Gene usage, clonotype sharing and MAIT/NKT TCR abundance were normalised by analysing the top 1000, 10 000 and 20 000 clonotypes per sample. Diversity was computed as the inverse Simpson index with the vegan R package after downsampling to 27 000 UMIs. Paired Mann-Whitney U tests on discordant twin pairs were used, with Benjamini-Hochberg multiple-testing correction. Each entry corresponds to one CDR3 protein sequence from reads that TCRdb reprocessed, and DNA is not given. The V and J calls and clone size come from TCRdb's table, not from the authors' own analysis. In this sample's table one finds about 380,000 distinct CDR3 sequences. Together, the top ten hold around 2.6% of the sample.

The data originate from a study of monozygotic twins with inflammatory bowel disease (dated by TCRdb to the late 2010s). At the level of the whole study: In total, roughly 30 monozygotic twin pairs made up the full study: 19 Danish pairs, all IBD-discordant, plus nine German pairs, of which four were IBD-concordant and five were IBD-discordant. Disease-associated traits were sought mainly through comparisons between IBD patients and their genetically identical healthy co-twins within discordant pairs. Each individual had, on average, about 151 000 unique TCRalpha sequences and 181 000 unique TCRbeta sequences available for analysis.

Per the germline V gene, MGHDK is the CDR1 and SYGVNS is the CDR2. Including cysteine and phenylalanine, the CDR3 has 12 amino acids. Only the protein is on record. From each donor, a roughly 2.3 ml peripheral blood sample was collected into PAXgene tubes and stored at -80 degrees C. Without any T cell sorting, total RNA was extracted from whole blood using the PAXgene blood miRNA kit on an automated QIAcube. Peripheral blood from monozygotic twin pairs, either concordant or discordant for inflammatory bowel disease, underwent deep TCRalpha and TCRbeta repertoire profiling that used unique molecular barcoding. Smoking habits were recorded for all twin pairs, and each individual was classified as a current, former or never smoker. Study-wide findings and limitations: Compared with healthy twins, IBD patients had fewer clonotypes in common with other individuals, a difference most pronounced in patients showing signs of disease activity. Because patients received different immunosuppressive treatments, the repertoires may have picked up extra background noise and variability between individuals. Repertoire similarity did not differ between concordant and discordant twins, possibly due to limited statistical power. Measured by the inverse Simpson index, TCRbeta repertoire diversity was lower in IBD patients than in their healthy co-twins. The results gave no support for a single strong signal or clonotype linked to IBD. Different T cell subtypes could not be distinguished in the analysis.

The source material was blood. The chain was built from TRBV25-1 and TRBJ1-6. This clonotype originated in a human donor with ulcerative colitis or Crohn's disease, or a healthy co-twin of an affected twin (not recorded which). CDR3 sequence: CASMKDNPPLHF.